Below, 25 T cell receptor beta chains from the same sample are listed, as sequenced in a study of blood T cell repertoires in COVID-19. This table comes from immunoSEQ multiplex PCR, and its TCRdb copy is limited to in-frame clones, with some not included. The sample comprises about 50,000 clones, roughly 88% of which are singletons, and approximately 14% rests with the top ten. The sample consisted of peripheral blood. The receptors derive from a human donor in a cohort sampled during active COVID-19. The donor label of this sample is uncertain.

The chain joins TRBV2 to TRBJ1-1; TRBD1 agrees at 7 bases. V shed 8 bases and J 6 bases; nucleotides not matched to a gene: 3. The CDR3 covers 11 residues. CDR1 is SNHLY, CDR2 FYNNEI, per germline. This CDR3 reads CASLGGPEAFF. The CDR3 DNA sequence: TGTGCCAGCTTAGGGGGCCCTGAAGCTTTCTTT. Supplemented by reference TRBV2 and TRBJ1-1, the full variable domain reads EPEVTQTPSHQVTQMGQEVILRCVPISNHLYFYWYRQILGQKVEFLVSFYNNEISEKSEIFDDQFSVERPDGSNFTLKIRSTKLEDSAMYFCASLGGPEAFFGQGTRLTVV.

This clone was seen only once. This sequence joins TRBV2 and TRBJ2-3, with TRBD2 identical over 9 bases. This CDR3 spans 15 amino acids. CDR1 is SNHLY, CDR2 FYNNEI, per germline. The junction had 4 bases not matched to a gene; V was cut back by 5 bases and J by 1 base. CDR3 DNA sequence: TGTGCCAGCAGTCCCAGGACTAGCGGCACAGATACGCAGTATTTT. This sequence encodes CASSPRTSGTDTQYF.

This clone was counted a few times. The rearrangement links TRBV5-1 to TRBJ1-1; D remains ambiguous. The CDR3 sequence is 13 residues long. CDR1 and CDR2 from the germline V gene are SGHRS and YFSETQ. V gave up 4 bases and J gave up 1 base, with 8 bases separating them. The CDR3 protein is CASSPVTNTEAFF. CDR3 bases: TGCGCCAGCAGCCCGGTTACGAACACTGAAGCTTTCTTT.

This clone was found a few times. This chain uses TRBV7-3 with TRBJ2-7; tentatively, D is TRBD1 (6 bases). Trimming removed 5 bases at V and 6 bases at J, with 14 bases between. Germline-derived CDR1 and CDR2 are SGHTA and FQGTGA. The CDR3 is made up of 13 amino acids. The CDR3 sequence is CASSTTGMSEQYF. The CDR3 nucleotides read TGTGCCAGCAGCACCACAGGGATGAGCGAGCAGTACTTC.

The chain recombines TRBV19 with TRBJ2-3; TRBD2 might be the D (6 bases). With 0 bases removed from V and 1 base from J, the gap between germline ends came to 8 bases. The CDR3 length is 15 residues. Looked up from germline, CDR1 is LNHDA and CDR2 is SQIVND (reference sequence). The CDR3 loop reads CASSIEAGRTDTQYF. The CDR3 nucleotides read TGTGCCAGTAGTATAGAGGCGGGGCGCACAGATACGCAGTATTTT. Combining the CDR3 with reference TRBV19 and TRBJ2-3 gives the whole variable domain DGGITQSPKYLFRKEGQNVTLSCEQNLNHDAMYWYRQDPGQGLRLIYYSQIVNDFQKGDIAEGYSVSREKKESFPLTVTSAQKNPTAFYLCASSIEAGRTDTQYFGPGTRLTVL.

The genes are TRBV12-3 or TRBV12-4 and TRBJ2-7; 7 bases align to TRBD1. The CDR3 runs to 13 residues. The junction had 4 bases not matched to a gene; V was cut back by 6 bases and J by 2 bases. The CDR3 bases are TGTGCCAGCAGGTCACAGGGGACCTACGAGCAGTACTTC. As protein: CASRSQGTYEQYF.

This clone has just a few counts. The chain uses TRBV11-2 and TRBJ2-3, with a weak D call TRBD2 (6 bases). V shed 1 base and J shed 3 bases, with 20 bases lying between them. CDR1 and CDR2 (germline): SGHAT, FQNNGV. CDR3 length: 18 amino acids. The CDR3 DNA follows: TGTGCCAGCAGCTTAGTCGGGAGATATGGGCCGAGAACAGATACGCAGTATTTT. Encoded protein: CASSLVGRYGPRTDTQYF.

This chain connects TRBV4-2 to TRBJ1-6, with D maybe TRBD1 (6 bases). The V and J ends lost 0 bases and 8 bases respectively, with 17 bases between them. Germline CDR1 reads LGHNA; CDR2 reads YNFKEQ. The CDR3 is made up of 17 amino acids. The CDR3 region has the DNA TGTGCCAGCAGCCAAGAAATTAGGCGGGCAGGGGATTCACCCCTCCACTTT. It translates to CASSQEIRRAGDSPLHF.

This chain uses TRBV18 with TRBJ2-7, with 8 bases identical to TRBD1. Germline CDR1 and CDR2: KGHSH and LQKENI. Losses at the gene ends were 5 bases for V and 7 bases for J; bases not matched to a gene: 10. This CDR3 is 14 amino acids long. The CDR3 reads CASSYTTGAGEQYF. The CDR3 DNA reads TGTGCCAGCTCATACACGACAGGGGCAGGAGAGCAGTACTTC. The complete variable domain, with remaining parts taken from reference TRBV18 and TRBJ2-7, reads NAGVMQNPRHLVRRRGQEARLRCSPMKGHSHVYWYRQLPEEGLKFMVYLQKENIIDESGMPKERFSAEFPKEGPSILRIQQVVRGDSAAYFCASSYTTGAGEQYFGPGTRLTVT.

The chain links TRBV7-2 to TRBJ2-2, with 10 positions matching TRBD2. The CDR3 has 17 amino acids. The germline CDR1 and CDR2 sequences are SGHTA and FQGNSA. The trim removed 5 bases at V and 1 base at J, leaving 7 bases unmatched. CDR3 region: CASSPGLAKRNTGELFF. In DNA, the CDR3 is TGTGCCAGCAGCCCGGGACTAGCGAAAAGGAACACCGGGGAGCTGTTTTTT. Drawing the rest from reference TRBV7-2 and TRBJ2-2, the complete variable domain is GAGVSQSPSNKVTEKGKDVELRCDPISGHTALYWYRQSLGQGLEFLIYFQGNSAPDKSGLPSDRFSAERTGGSVSTLTIQRTQQEDSAVYLCASSPGLAKRNTGELFFGEGSRLTVL.

V gene TRBV3-1 (or the pseudogene TRBV3-2) combines with J gene TRBJ1-1, with D unresolved. Germline CDR1 is LGHDT and CDR2 is YNNKEL (reference sequence). This CDR3 spans 12 amino acids. Trimming took off 3 bases at V and 6 bases at J, with 8 bases between the two ends. CDR3 coding DNA: TGTGCCAGCAGCCACGGTGGGCCTGAAGCTTTCTTT. This gives the protein CASSHGGPEAFF.

The chain has TRBV28 and TRBJ1-1, with TRBD1 identical over 7 bases. There are 12 residues in the CDR3. The junction had 4 bases not matched to a gene; V was cut back by 5 bases and J by 7 bases. Looked up from germline, CDR1 is MDHEN and CDR2 is SYDVKM. The CDR3 sequence is CASSRQGGEAFF. The DNA of the CDR3 is TGTGCCAGCAGTCGACAGGGAGGTGAAGCTTTCTTT.

J is TRBJ2-7 and V is TRBV18; 15 bases line up with TRBD2. Germline assignment: CDR1 KGHSH and CDR2 LQKENI. The CDR3 runs to 16 residues. V shed 4 bases and J 1 base; nucleotides not matched to a gene: 2. CDR3 DNA: TGTGCCAGCTCACTGGGGACTAGCGGGGGGTCCTACGAGCAGTACTTC. It specifies CASSLGTSGGSYEQYF.

This clone was found once. The rearrangement links TRBV2 to TRBJ2-6; possibly TRBD1 for D (5 bases). The CDR3 contains 14 residues. Germline V CDR1 and CDR2: SNHLY, FYNNEI. Trimming cost V 5 bases and J 3 bases, with 8 bases left between them. CDR3 nucleotide sequence: TGTGCCAGCAGTAGGGGTTTTGGGGCCAACGTCCTGACTTTC. As protein: CASSRGFGANVLTF.

This chain joins TRBV5-1 and TRBJ2-5, with TRBD1 as a possible D gene (6 bases). CDR1 is SGHRS, CDR2 YFSETQ, per germline. This CDR3 comprises 15 residues. Between the trimmed V and J ends, which lost 1 base and 2 bases, there was a span of 12 bases. The CDR3 loop is CASSLRGTIQETQYF. In DNA, the CDR3 is TGCGCCAGCAGCTTGAGAGGGACAATTCAAGAGACCCAGTACTTC.

The gene calls are TRBV20-1 and TRBJ2-5, with unresolved D. This CDR3 is 11 amino acids long. V dropped 5 bases and J dropped 5 bases, with 9 bases sitting between them. In germline, CDR1 is DFQATT, CDR2 SNEGSKA (reference sequence). CDR3 loop: CSAGSRETQYF. CDR3 bases: TGCAGTGCTGGCTCGAGGGAGACCCAGTACTTC.

The genes are TRBV28 and TRBJ1-2, with 8 bases aligning to TRBD1. V lost 6 bases to trimming and J lost 5 bases; unmatched junction nucleotides: 5. Germline V gives CDR1 MDHEN, CDR2 SYDVKM. CDR3 length equals 13 residues. This CDR3 is CASRSDRGYGYTF. CDR3 coding DNA: TGTGCCAGCAGATCCGACAGGGGATATGGCTACACCTTC.

V usage is TRBV3-1 (or the pseudogene TRBV3-2) and J usage is TRBJ2-3; 8 nucleotides align to TRBD2. Trimming removed 4 bases from V and 3 bases from J; junction bases left unmatched: 6. CDR3 length: 15 amino acids. Germline V lookup: CDR1 LGHDT, CDR2 YNNKEL (reference sequence). CDR3 protein: CASSPIAGKTDTQYF. CDR3 sequence (DNA): TGTGCCAGCAGCCCAATAGCGGGGAAAACAGATACGCAGTATTTT.

The V and J genes are TRBV5-1 and TRBJ2-3, with D tentatively TRBD2 (7 bases). The CDR3 is 14 amino acids. The ends were cut back, 6 bases at V and 2 bases at J, with 13 bases in the middle. CDR1 SGHRS and CDR2 YFSETQ come from the germline V gene. The CDR3 sequence is CASKGGTTTDTQYF. Here the CDR3 DNA reads TGCGCCAGCAAGGGGGGGACCACCACAGATACGCAGTATTTT.

The chain joins TRBV7-8 to TRBJ1-1; 9 nucleotides align to TRBD1. The V and J ends lost 4 bases and 3 bases, in that order; junction bases with no gene match: 6. The V gene's germline CDR1 is SGHVS and CDR2 FQNEAQ. CDR3 length: 15 amino acids. The CDR3 spells CASSWTGALDTEAFF. CDR3 bases: TGTGCCAGCAGCTGGACAGGGGCGCTAGACACTGAAGCTTTCTTT. The full variable domain, in which reference TRBV7-8 and TRBJ1-1 provide the parts outside the CDR3, is GAGVSQSPRYKVAKRGQDVALRCDPISGHVSLFWYQQALGQGPEFLTYFQNEAQLDKSGLPSDRFFAERPEGSVSTLKIQRTQQEDSAVYLCASSWTGALDTEAFFGQGTRLTVV.

V gene TRBV5-4 combines with J gene TRBJ2-2, with 9 bases that match TRBD1. The CDR3 has 15 residues. Trimming took 2 bases from V and 6 from J; bases not matched to a gene: 5. CDR1 and CDR2 from the germline V gene are SGHNT and YYREEE (reference sequence). This chain's CDR3 is CASSFSRTGAGELFF. The CDR3 DNA follows: TGTGCCAGCAGCTTCTCAAGGACAGGGGCCGGGGAGCTGTTTTTT.

V usage is TRBV7-9 and J usage is TRBJ1-1, with a weak D call TRBD1 (5 bases). CDR1 is SEHNR, CDR2 FQNEAQ, per germline (reference sequence). CDR3 size: 15 residues. The V end was cut by 5 bases, the J end by 4 bases, with 17 bases between. The CDR3 loop reads CASSPRGGSVTEAFF. The CDR3, as DNA: TGTGCCAGCAGCCCACGGGGGGGATCAGTCACTGAAGCTTTCTTT.

CDR3 sequence: CASSQDGGRESYGYTF. The CDR3, as DNA: TGTGCCAGCAGCCAAGATGGGGGGAGGGAGAGCTATGGCTACACCTTC. The chain employs TRBV3-1 (or the pseudogene TRBV3-2) and TRBJ1-2; D possibly corresponds to TRBD1 (5 bases). Trimming shortened V by 0 bases and J by 4 bases, and 15 bases separated the two germline ends. The germline gives CDR1 LGHDT, CDR2 YNNKEL (reference sequence). The CDR3 length is 16 residues.

This clone was found once. The genes are TRBV15 and TRBJ2-6; possible D gene TRBD1, 6 bases. The germline CDR1 and CDR2 sequences are LNHNV and YYDKDF (reference sequence). There are 19 residues in the CDR3. V dropped 3 bases and J dropped 3 bases, with 21 bases sitting between them. The CDR3 loop reads CATSSVPPLRGDGANVLTF. The CDR3 nucleotides are TGTGCCACCAGCAGTGTTCCTCCGCTCAGGGGTGATGGGGCCAACGTCCTGACTTTC.

Only one count was recorded for this clone. V is TRBV27 and J is TRBJ2-3, with no clear D. The CDR3 loop spans 16 amino acids. CDR1 and CDR2 from the germline V gene are MNHEY and SMNVEV (reference sequence). Trimming left V 6 bases short and J 0 bases short, with 16 bases between. In DNA form, the CDR3 reads TGTGCCAGCAGGATACAGCAAGCTCTTAGCACAGATACGCAGTATTTT. Protein sequence: CASRIQQALSTDTQYF.